One sample yielded the 28 T cell receptor beta chains listed below, sequenced in a study of T-cell memory formation after mild COVID-19. One entry per CDR3 protein results from TCRdb running MiXCR on the 5' RACE reads. Among hundreds of thousands of distinct CDR3 sequences listed, roughly 17% were seen once. The sequencing sample was made of PBMCs or a T cell subset sorted from them (not recorded which). The receptor set was obtained from a man younger than 30 who had mild COVID-19 (a few samples of this study predate the infection). Cell type and time point are not known.

This clonotype was seen many times. The chain couples TRBV4-3 to TRBJ1-2; D is possibly TRBD1 (6 bases). Per germline, CDR1 LGHNA and CDR2 YSLEER. The V end was cut by 0 bases, the J end by 8 bases, with 13 bases between. The CDR3 is 14 amino acids. In nucleotides, the CDR3 is TGCGCCAGCAGCCAAGATTTGGGGGCCGGGGGCTACACCTTC. It yields the protein CASSQDLGAGGYTF.

The chain couples TRBV19 to TRBJ1-1; no reliable D call. With 2 bases removed from V and 1 base from J, the gap between germline ends came to 11 bases. Germline CDR1 is LNHDA and CDR2 is SQIVND (reference sequence). The CDR3 spans 15 residues. CDR3 DNA sequence: TGTGCCAGTAGTATAACGAGATGGACGAACACTGAAGCTTTCTTT. Encoded protein: CASSITRWTNTEAFF.

The DNA of the CDR3 is TGTGCCAGCAGTCCGTTGGGAGGGGAAGATCAGCCCCAGCATTTT. It yields the protein CASSPLGGEDQPQHF. The gene calls are TRBV28 and TRBJ1-5; weak D call: TRBD1 (5 bases). The CDR3 is made up of 15 amino acids. V was shortened by 5 bases and J by 5 bases, with 16 bases between the two germline ends. The germline CDR1 and CDR2 sequences are MDHEN and SYDVKM.

The rearrangement links TRBV5-1 to TRBJ2-3; D may be TRBD2 (7 bases). V lost 4 bases and J lost 2, with 14 bases in between. The CDR3 runs to 15 residues. CDR1 is SGHRS and CDR2 is YFSETQ in the germline V gene. CDR3 loop: CASSRVGGVTDTQYF. The DNA of the CDR3 is TGCGCCAGCAGCAGAGTAGGGGGGGTCACAGATACGCAGTATTTT.

The chain recombines TRBV27 with TRBJ1-5; no clear D. Germline values: CDR1 MNHEY, CDR2 SMNVEV (reference sequence). V lost 5 bases and J 0 bases, leaving 17 bases between the germline ends. The CDR3 length is 17 residues. Here the CDR3 DNA reads TGTGCCAGCAGTCCAAGGACCGGAACCTATAGCAATCAGCCCCAGCATTTT. It translates to CASSPRTGTYSNQPQHF.

A few counts support this clonotype. The chain has TRBV20-1 and TRBJ2-4; the D gene could be TRBD1 or TRBD2 (5 bases each). The CDR3 length is 13 residues. V was shortened by 6 bases and J by 1 base, with 10 bases between the two germline ends. The V gene's germline CDR1 is DFQATT and CDR2 SNEGSKA (reference sequence). The CDR3 protein is CSAKRGAKNIQYF. CDR3 sequence (DNA): TGCAGTGCCAAGAGGGGCGCCAAAAACATTCAGTACTTC.

The rearrangement joins TRBV5-6 to TRBJ1-2, with TRBD1 matching over 7 bases. The CDR3 loop spans 14 amino acids. V gave up 3 bases and J gave up 1 base; unmatched junction bases: 3. In germline, CDR1 is SGHDT, CDR2 YYEEEE. CDR3 loop: CASSSGQVNYGYTF. CDR3 nucleotide sequence: TGTGCCAGCAGCTCCGGACAGGTTAACTATGGCTACACCTTC.

Remarks on this clonotype: A much larger clone differs by one base, so this may be a read error. The chain uses TRBV6-5 and TRBJ1-2; D is perhaps TRBD1 (5 bases). Germline V gene lookup returns CDR1 MNHEY and CDR2 SVGAGI. CDR3 size: 12 residues. Trimming cost V 2 bases and J 4 bases, with 5 bases left between them. The CDR3 region is CASSYGTYGYTF. CDR3 in DNA: TGTGCCAGCAGTTACGGGACCTATGGCTACACCTTC.

This clonotype was observed a few times. The chain is built from TRBV4-3 and TRBJ1-6; TRBD1 might be the D (6 bases). Per the germline V gene, CDR1 is LGHNA and CDR2 is YSLEER. The CDR3 is 15 residues long. Between the trimmed V and J ends, which lost 4 bases and 9 bases, there was a span of 16 bases. CDR3 loop: CASSRRGGQGSPLHF. The CDR3 nucleotides are TGCGCCAGCAGCCGCCGAGGGGGTCAAGGTTCACCCCTCCACTTT.

In its sample, this clonotype was seen a few times. The J gene is TRBJ2-2, the V gene TRBV5-4; D ambiguous. The CDR3 is 16 amino acids. V lost 0 bases and J lost 1, with 10 bases in between. Germline lookup yields CDR1 SGHNT and CDR2 YYREEE (reference sequence). For the CDR3, the DNA is TGTGCCAGCAGCTTGGTGCCAGGCGAGAACACCGGGGAGCTGTTTTTT. It codes for CASSLVPGENTGELFF.

The chain couples TRBV11-2 to TRBJ2-2, with TRBD1 as a possible D gene (5 bases). The germline CDR1 and CDR2 sequences are SGHAT and FQNNGV. This CDR3 has 16 residues. V was clipped by 10 bases and J by 4 bases, with 22 bases between them. Written as DNA, the CDR3 is TGTGCCACAACCCCCCTCGTCAGGGTGGCCACCGGGGAGCTGTTTTTT. This encodes CATTPLVRVATGELFF.

The rearrangement uses TRBV25-1 and TRBJ2-5; 9 nucleotides line up with TRBD2. Losses at the gene ends were 3 bases for V and 3 bases for J; bases not matched to a gene: 8. Germline CDR1 is MGHDK and CDR2 is SYGVNS. The CDR3 spans 16 residues. The CDR3 DNA is TGTGCCAGCAGTGACCCCAGGGGACTAGCCGAAGAGACCCAGTACTTC. This translates into CASSDPRGLAEETQYF.

V gene TRBV11-2 combines with J gene TRBJ1-1; D uncertain. Germline V gives CDR1 SGHAT, CDR2 FQNNGV. Trimming removed 0 bases from V and 10 bases from J, with 6 bases in between. The CDR3 consists of 11 residues. CDR3 residues: CASSLELRAFF. For the CDR3, the DNA is TGTGCCAGCAGCTTAGAACTGCGAGCTTTCTTT.

This clonotype was found a few times. V gene TRBV20-1 combines with J gene TRBJ2-6; 9 bases align to TRBD1. Germline V gene sequence: CDR1 DFQATT, CDR2 SNEGSKA (reference sequence). Germline trimming cut 6 bases from V and 4 bases from J; bases unmatched to any gene: 10. The CDR3 covers 16 residues. The CDR3 DNA is TGCAGTGCCCTCGGACAGGGGAGCTCAGGGGCCAACGTCCTGACTTTC. Protein: CSALGQGSSGANVLTF.

The rearrangement links TRBV20-1 to TRBJ2-1, with D tentatively TRBD1 (6 bases). This CDR3 comprises 13 residues. Looked up from germline, CDR1 is DFQATT and CDR2 is SNEGSKA (reference sequence). V gave up 5 bases and J gave up 6 bases, with 14 bases separating them. The CDR3 nucleotides read TGCAGTGCTTTCAGGACAGTCGGCAATGAGCAGTTCTTC. Its translation: CSAFRTVGNEQFF.

This clonotype was seen only a few times. The gene calls are TRBV5-1 and TRBJ2-7; the D gene is possibly TRBD2 (5 bases). V shed 0 bases and J shed 0 bases, with 16 bases lying between them. The CDR3 length is 17 residues. Germline V lookup: CDR1 SGHRS, CDR2 YFSETQ. The chain's CDR3 is CASSLEGPGRGSYEQYV. The CDR3 region has the DNA TGCGCCAGCAGCTTGGAGGGTCCGGGGAGAGGCTCCTACGAGCAGTACGTC.

There are a few counts of this clonotype. The CDR3 nucleotides are TGCGCCAGCAGCTTGGGCCCGTTGGACGAGCAGTACTTC. Amino acid sequence: CASSLGPLDEQYF. The chain carries TRBV5-1 and TRBJ2-7; no clear D gene. Germline lookup yields CDR1 SGHRS and CDR2 YFSETQ. CDR3 size: 13 residues. The V end was cut by 0 bases, the J end by 5 bases, with 9 bases between.

J is TRBJ2-3 and V is TRBV18; D remains unclear. Germline loops: CDR1 KGHSH, CDR2 LQKENI. The CDR3 runs 16 residues. V was shortened by 3 bases and J by 3 bases, with 16 bases between the two germline ends. The CDR3 DNA follows: TGTGCCAGCTCACCGCGCTCCGTGGTCAGGACAGATACGCAGTATTTT. Translation gives CASSPRSVVRTDTQYF.

V is TRBV29-1 and J is TRBJ1-4; 7 bases map to TRBD1. Unmatched junction bases numbered 5, after V lost 5 bases and J lost 8 bases. The CDR3 is 12 amino acids. CDR1 is SQVTM and CDR2 is ANQGSEA in the germline V gene. The CDR3 here is CSVRAGGEKLFF. The CDR3, as DNA: TGCAGCGTTCGGGCAGGGGGAGAAAAACTGTTTTTT.

The chain links TRBV7-3 to TRBJ2-1; the match to TRBD2 covers 10 bases. In germline, CDR1 is SGHTA, CDR2 FQGTGA. The CDR3 consists of 15 residues. Unmatched junction bases numbered 10, after V lost 5 bases and J lost 9 bases. CDR3 coding DNA: TGTGCCAGCAGCCCCGGGCTAGCGGGGGCGAGTGAGCAGTTCTTC. Translating gives CASSPGLAGASEQFF.

The genes are TRBV21-1 and TRBJ2-5; the listed D gene, TRBD2, was not tested against the DNA. TRBV21-1 is designated a pseudogene. CDR3 length equals 16 residues. The CDR3, as DNA: TGTGCCAGCAGCAAAGGTAGCGGGGGGGGACAAGAGACCCAGTACTTC. Its protein product is CASSKGSGGGQETQYF.

The chain employs TRBV9 and TRBJ2-1; D is perhaps TRBD1 or TRBD2 (5 bases each). The CDR3 runs to 14 residues. The V end lost 0 bases, the J end lost 7 bases, and 11 bases lay between the germline ends. Germline V gene data show CDR1 as SGDLS and CDR2 as YYNGEE. As DNA, the CDR3 is TGTGCCAGCAGCGTAGCGGGGCCGGGGAATGAGCAGTTCTTC. Amino acid sequence: CASSVAGPGNEQFF.

The J gene is TRBJ1-1, the V gene TRBV4-1; D is undetermined. Germline CDR1 MGHRA, CDR2 YSYEKL. Trimming stripped 6 bases from V and 5 bases from J, with 16 bases between. The CDR3 covers 14 residues. The CDR3 DNA is TGCGCCAGCAGTGGACCGACAAAAGGGACTGAAGCTTTCTTT. Translation gives CASSGPTKGTEAFF.

This clonotype was seen a few times. The rearrangement uses TRBV29-1 and TRBJ1-1; D possibly corresponds to TRBD1 (6 bases). The CDR3 consists of 13 residues. V lost 4 bases to trimming and J lost 3 bases, with 12 bases between them. Germline values: CDR1 SQVTM, CDR2 ANQGSEA. CDR3 in DNA: TGCAGCGTTGCCGGGGGCGAGGACACTGAAGCTTTCTTT. Its translation: CSVAGGEDTEAFF.

This clonotype was seen many times. The chain has TRBV3-1 and TRBJ2-7; no firm D call. Trimming took off 5 bases at V and 0 bases at J, with 11 bases between the two ends. Germline assignment: CDR1 LGHDT and CDR2 YNNKEL (reference sequence). The CDR3 is 14 residues long. The CDR3 region is CASSGDGSSYEQYF. The CDR3 DNA follows: TGTGCCAGCAGCGGAGACGGTAGCTCCTACGAGCAGTACTTC.

The V call is TRBV18, the J call TRBJ2-7, with D possibly called TRBD1 or TRBD2 (5 bases each). The ends were cut back, 3 bases at V and 5 bases at J, with 14 bases in the middle. Germline V gene lookup returns CDR1 KGHSH and CDR2 LQKENI. This CDR3 region has 14 residues. For the CDR3, the DNA is TGTGCCAGCTCACCCGGAGCCGGGGCGGACGAGCAGTACTTC. Translated, it gives CASSPGAGADEQYF. Filled out from reference TRBV18 and TRBJ2-7, the complete variable domain reads NAGVMQNPRHLVRRRGQEARLRCSPMKGHSHVYWYRQLPEEGLKFMVYLQKENIIDESGMPKERFSAEFPKEGPSILRIQQVVRGDSAAYFCASSPGAGADEQYFGPGTRLTVT.

The CDR3 reads CASSQDSPGTAEDIQYF. In DNA, the CDR3 is TGCGCCAGCAGCCAAGATTCTCCAGGAACTGCCGAGGACATTCAGTACTTC. V is TRBV4-1 and J is TRBJ2-4; no clear D. Deletions cut 0 bases from V and 8 bases from J, with 20 bases between. Germline CDR1 reads MGHRA; CDR2 reads YSYEKL. The CDR3 length is 17 residues.

In DNA form, the CDR3 reads TGTGCCAGCAGCTTCGGCAGATCCACTGAAGCTTTCTTT. This gives the protein CASSFGRSTEAFF. V is TRBV11-1 and J is TRBJ1-1; D is uncertain. Trimming cost V 3 bases and J 4 bases, with 9 bases left between them. Germline lookup yields CDR1 SGHAT and CDR2 FQDESV (reference sequence). The CDR3 has 13 amino acids. Supplemented by reference TRBV11-1 and TRBJ1-1, the full variable domain reads EAEVAQSPRYKITEKSQAVAFWCDPISGHATLYWYRQILGQGPELLVQFQDESVVDDSQLPKDRFSAERLKGVDSTLKIQPAELGDSAMYLCASSFGRSTEAFFGQGTRLTVV.